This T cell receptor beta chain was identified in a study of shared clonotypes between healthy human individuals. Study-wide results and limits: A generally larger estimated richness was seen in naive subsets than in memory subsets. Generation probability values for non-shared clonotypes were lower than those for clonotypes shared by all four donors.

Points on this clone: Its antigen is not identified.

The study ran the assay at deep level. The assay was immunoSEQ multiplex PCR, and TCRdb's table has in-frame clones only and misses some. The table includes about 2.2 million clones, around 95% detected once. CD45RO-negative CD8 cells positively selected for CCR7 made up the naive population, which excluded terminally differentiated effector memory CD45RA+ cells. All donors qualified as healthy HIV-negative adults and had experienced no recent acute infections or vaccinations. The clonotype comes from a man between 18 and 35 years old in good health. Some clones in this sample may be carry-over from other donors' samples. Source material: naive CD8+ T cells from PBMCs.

The CDR3 DNA sequence: TGTGCCAGCAGCCGAGCGGGACAGGGGTTCTACGAGCAGTACTTC. The encoded protein is CASSRAGQGFYEQYF. The rearrangement links TRBV5-5 to TRBJ2-7; 10 bases fit TRBD1. With V trimmed by 4 bases and J by 3 bases, 7 bases remained unmatched. The CDR3 is made up of 15 amino acids. Germline values: CDR1 SGHKS, CDR2 YYEKEE (reference sequence).